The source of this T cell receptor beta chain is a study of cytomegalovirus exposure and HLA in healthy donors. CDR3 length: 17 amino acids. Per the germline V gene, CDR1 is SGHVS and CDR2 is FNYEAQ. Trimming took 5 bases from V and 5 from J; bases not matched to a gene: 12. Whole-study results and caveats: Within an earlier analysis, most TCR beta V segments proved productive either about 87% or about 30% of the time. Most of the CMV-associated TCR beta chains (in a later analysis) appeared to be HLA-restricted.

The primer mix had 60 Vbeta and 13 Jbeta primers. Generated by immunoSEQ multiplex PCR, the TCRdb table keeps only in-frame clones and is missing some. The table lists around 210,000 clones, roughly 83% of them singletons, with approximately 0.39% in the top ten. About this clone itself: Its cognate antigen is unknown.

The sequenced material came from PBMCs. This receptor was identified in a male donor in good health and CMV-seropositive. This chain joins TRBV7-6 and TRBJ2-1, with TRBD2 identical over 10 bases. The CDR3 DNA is TGTGCCAGCAGCCAACGAGCGGGAGGGCCGTCGCACAATGAGCAGTTCTTC. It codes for CASSQRAGGPSHNEQFF. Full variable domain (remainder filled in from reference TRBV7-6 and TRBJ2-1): GAGVSQSPRYKVTKRGQDVALRCDPISGHVSLYWYRQALGQGPEFLTYFNYEAQQDKSGLPNDRFSAERPEGSISTLTIQRTEQRDSAMYRCASSQRAGGPSHNEQFFGPGTRLTVL.